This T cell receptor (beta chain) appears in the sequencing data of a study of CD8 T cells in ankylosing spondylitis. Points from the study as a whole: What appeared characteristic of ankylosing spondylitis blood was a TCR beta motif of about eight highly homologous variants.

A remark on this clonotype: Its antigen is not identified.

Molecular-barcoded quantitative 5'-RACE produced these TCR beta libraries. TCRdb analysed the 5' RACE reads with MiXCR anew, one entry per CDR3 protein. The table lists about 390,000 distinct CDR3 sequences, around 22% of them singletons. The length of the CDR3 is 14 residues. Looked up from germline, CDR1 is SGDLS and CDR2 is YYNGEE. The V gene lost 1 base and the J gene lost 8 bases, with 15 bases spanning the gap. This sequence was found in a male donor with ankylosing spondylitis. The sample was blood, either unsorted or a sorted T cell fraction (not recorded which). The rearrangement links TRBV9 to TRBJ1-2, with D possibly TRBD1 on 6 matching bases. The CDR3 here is CASSVQQGRGGYTF. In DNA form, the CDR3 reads TGTGCCAGCAGCGTACAACAGGGAAGAGGAGGCTACACCTTC.